The 10 T cell receptor beta chains below were found in one sample sequenced in a study of tumor-infiltrating lymphocytes in primary liver carcinoma (dated 2017 in TCRdb). Total RNA and DNA were co-extracted from about 20-30 mg of bulk tissue with the AllPrep DNA/RNA mini kit, without cell sorting. Sequenced using an Illumina HiSeq 2500. Starting from 500 to 650 ng total RNA, TCRbeta-specific cDNA was produced by reverse transcription with a constant-region primer and ProtoScript II reverse transcriptase. TCRbeta libraries were built with three nested multiplex PCR rounds, a slightly modified ARM-PCR procedure. Multiplex TRBV1-TRBV30 forward primers and a Cbeta reverse primer were used in the first two PCR rounds, each of which was run for approximately 10 cycles. TCRdb reworked the public reads: Q25 trimming with fastp, MiXCR clone assembly, productive beta chains retained. Every entry covers one CDR3 protein and lists the most common genes and DNA from its rows. Here the sample has 85,000 to 100,000 distinct CDR3 sequences; 65% to 70% occur a single time. The top ten clones comprise roughly 30% of the sample.

Sequences were obtained from tumor-adjacent normal liver tissue. These receptors all stem from a man aged 40-50 years with primary liver carcinoma and hepatitis B virus infection.

This chain joins TRBV5-1 and TRBJ2-1; possibly TRBD1 for D (5 bases). Germline values: CDR1 SGHRS, CDR2 YFSETQ. The V end was cut by 7 bases, the J end by 8 bases, with 10 bases between. The CDR3 runs to 11 residues. DNA of the CDR3: TGCGCCAGCGGACATAGCTATGAGCAGTTCTTC. Encoded protein: CASGHSYEQFF.

The chain links TRBV28 to TRBJ2-7; D perhaps matches TRBD1 (6 bases). The ends were cut back, 2 bases at V and 3 bases at J, with 11 bases in the middle. CDR1 and CDR2 from the germline V gene are MDHEN and SYDVKM. The CDR3 consists of 14 residues. CDR3 DNA sequence: TGTGCCAGCAGTTTAGCAGGGGTAGACTACGAGCAGTACTTC. It yields the protein CASSLAGVDYEQYF.

Concerning this clonotype: At one boundary the junction diverges from the germline segment, which might be a read error. The chain links TRBV7-9 to TRBJ2-7; 8 nucleotides agree with TRBD1. The CDR3 runs 15 residues. The germline CDR1 and CDR2 sequences are SEHNR and FQNEAQ (reference sequence). CDR3 DNA: TGTGCCAGCAACCCCCAGGACAGGGAAGGGTACGAGCAGTATTTC. Its translation: CASNPQDREGYEQYF.

As concerns this clonotype: Likely a read error: the CDR3 ends without its conserved phenylalanine or tryptophan. The rearrangement uses TRBV29-1 and TRBJ2-3, with D tentatively TRBD2 (6 bases). CDR1 and CDR2 (germline): SQVTM, ANQGSEA. The CDR3 covers 12 residues. The DNA for the CDR3 is TGCAGCGTAGACGGGGGTAGGGATACCCAGTATTCT. This encodes CSVDGGRDTQYS.

A remark on this clonotype: A much larger clone lies a single base off, so this may be a read error. The chain combines TRBV5-4 with TRBJ1-6; 7 bases agree with TRBD1. The germline gives CDR1 SGHNT, CDR2 YYREEE (reference sequence). The CDR3 extends over 15 amino acids. CDR3 amino acids: CASSYETGYNPPLHF. The CDR3 bases are TGTGCCAGCAGTTACGAGACAGGGTATAATCCACCCCTCCACTTT.

Remarks on this clonotype: At one boundary the junction diverges from the germline segment, which might be a read error. The V gene is TRBV6-5, the J gene TRBJ2-7, with 7 bases that match TRBD1. The germline V gene encodes CDR1 MNHEY and CDR2 SVGAGI. The CDR3 sequence is 14 residues long. This CDR3 is CASSRDRSSYVQYF. The CDR3 nucleotides are TGTGCCAGCAGTCGGGACAGAAGCTCCTACGTGCAGTACTTC.

As to this clonotype: Given a much more abundant clone one base away, this may be a read error. This chain connects TRBV5-5 to TRBJ1-4, with TRBD1 identical over 8 bases. Looked up from germline, CDR1 is SGHKS and CDR2 is YYEKEE (reference sequence). The CDR3 is 14 amino acids. The CDR3 DNA reads as TGTGCCAGCAGCCCAGGGGGCGCGGAGGAAAAACTGCTTTTT. It codes for CASSPGGAEEKLLF.

This clonotype showed up many times. The chain uses TRBV6-5 and TRBJ2-1, with D possibly matching TRBD2 (6 bases). V was pared by 7 bases and J by 6 bases, with 16 bases between. Looked up from germline, CDR1 is MNHEY and CDR2 is SVGAGI. The CDR3 consists of 14 residues. The DNA of the CDR3 is TGTGCCAGCAATCGGCGCGGACTATCCAATGAGCAGTTCTTC. Protein: CASNRRGLSNEQFF.

A word on this clonotype: Sequence at one end of the junction differs from germline and may be a read error. The V and J genes are TRBV11-2 and TRBJ1-4; tentative D call: TRBD1 (6 bases). The germline CDR1 and CDR2 sequences are SGHAT and FQNNGV. The CDR3 runs 14 residues. The CDR3 region is CDSSLKVGDKKLFF. The CDR3 DNA reads TGTGACAGCAGCTTAAAGGTTGGGGACAAAAAACTGTTTTTT. Full variable domain (outside the CDR3, taken from reference TRBV11-2 and TRBJ1-4): EAGVAQSPRYKIIEKRQSVAFWCNPISGHATLYWYQQILGQGPKLLIQFQNNGVVDDSQLPKDRFSAERLKGVDSTLKIQPAKLEDSAVYLCDSSLKVGDKKLFFGSGTQLSVL.

The chain combines TRBV10-3 with TRBJ2-7, with TRBD2 matching over 11 bases. Trimming removed 7 bases from V and 7 bases from J; junction bases left unmatched: 12. The CDR3 consists of 15 residues. Germline CDR1 ENHRY, CDR2 SYGVKD. CDR3 bases: TGTGCCATCACCCCGGGACTAGCGGAAGATGGAGAGCAGTACTTC. It specifies CAITPGLAEDGEQYF.